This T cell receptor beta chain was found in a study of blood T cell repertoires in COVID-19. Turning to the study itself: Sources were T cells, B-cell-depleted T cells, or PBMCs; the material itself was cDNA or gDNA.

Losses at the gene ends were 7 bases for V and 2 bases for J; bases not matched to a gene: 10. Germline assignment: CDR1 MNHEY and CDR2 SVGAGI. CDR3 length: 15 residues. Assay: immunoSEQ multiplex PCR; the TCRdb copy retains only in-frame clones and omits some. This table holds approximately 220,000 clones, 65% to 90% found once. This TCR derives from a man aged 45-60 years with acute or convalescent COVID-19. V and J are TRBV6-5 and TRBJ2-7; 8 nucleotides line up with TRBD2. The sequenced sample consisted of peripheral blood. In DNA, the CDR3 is TGTGCCAGCAACCCCGGGGGGGGCAGCCCCTACGAGCAGTACTTC. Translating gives CASNPGGGSPYEQYF.